Given below is one T cell receptor (beta chain) in context. The table lists this clone with a count of one. Its antigen has not been determined. The input lacks base qualities; no much larger clone sits a single base away. The collaborating institutions used their own protocols to collect whole blood in K2EDTA tubes. For TCRbeta analysis, collaborators shipped samples as frozen whole blood, isolated PBMCs, or DNA extracted from either of those sample types. These data come from a study of blood T cell repertoires in COVID-19 (dated by TCRdb to the early 2020s). Turning to the overall study: The collaborator samples originated in the United States, Italy and Spain and spanned the acute and convalescent phases of COVID-19. The material from the prospective study consisted of cDNA or gDNA derived from T cells, B-cell-depleted T cells, or PBMCs. Where HLA class I and class II types were available, the types were taken from metadata supplied by the sample provider, not from assay-based typing. Nearly every sample came with metadata listing a de-identified subject ID, COVID-19 status, age in years and sex. The repertoires were released in a freely available public database intended as a resource for research on the immune response to SARS-CoV-2. Deeply sampled blood TCRbeta repertoires from subjects exposed to, actively infected with, or recovered from COVID-19 were included in the dataset. The samples were drawn from the first 160 participants of the ongoing ImmuneRACE study and from 1,254 subjects provided by 6 global collaborators. What the work shows at the level of the full study, not this receptor alone: The amount of clinical and demographic metadata varied by source and participant and was provided uncurated.

The immunoSEQ Assay, a bias-controlled multiplex PCR, was used to amplify TCRbeta CDR3 regions from genomic DNA. In the authors' own workflow: The number of nucleated cells in each sample was estimated by amplification of reference gene primers within the assay. To quantify the absolute abundance of each unique TCRbeta CDR3 rearrangement, sequence reads were collapsed and filtered. For each sample, productive Simpson clonality was calculated as the square root of Simpson's diversity index over productive rearrangements. TCRdb stores this immuneACCESS table with in-frame sequences only. Part of the clones is absent; in the studies checked, under half of the shortfall reflects unresolved V genes, and no reason is known for the rest. The D gene and trimming were derived from the DNA, and the V and J assignments and clone size from that table. A total of 150,000 to 200,000 clones appear in this sample, around 84% of them only once. About 3.3% of the sample lies in the top ten.

Relative to germline, V is 9 bases shorter and J is 5 bases shorter, with 13 bases between their ends. CDR1 and CDR2, looked up from the germline V gene, are WSHSY and SAAADI. From the cysteine through the phenylalanine, the CDR3 covers 12 amino acids. The entry retains the CDR3 DNA only, 36 bases that are in frame from base 1. The chain couples TRBV10-2 to TRBJ1-1; a tentative D call is TRBD1 (5 bases match). This TCR was sampled from a human donor with acute or convalescent COVID-19. The donor label of this sample is uncertain. The sample was peripheral blood. At the DNA level, the sequence is TGCGCCAGTAGGGGCGTGCGAACTGAAGCTTTCTTT. This is translated as CASRGVRTEAFF.